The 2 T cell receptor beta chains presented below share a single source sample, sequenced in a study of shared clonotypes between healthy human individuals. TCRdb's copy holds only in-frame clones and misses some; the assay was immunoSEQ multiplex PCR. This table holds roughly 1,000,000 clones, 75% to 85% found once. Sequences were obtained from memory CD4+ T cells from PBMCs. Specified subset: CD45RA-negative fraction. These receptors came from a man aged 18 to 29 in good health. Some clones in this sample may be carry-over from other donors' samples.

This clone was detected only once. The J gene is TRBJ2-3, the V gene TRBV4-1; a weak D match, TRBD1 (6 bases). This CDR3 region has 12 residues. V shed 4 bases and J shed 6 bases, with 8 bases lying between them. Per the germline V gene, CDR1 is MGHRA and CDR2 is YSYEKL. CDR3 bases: TGCGCCAGCAGCCGAGACAGGGATACGCAGTATTTT. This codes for CASSRDRDTQYF.

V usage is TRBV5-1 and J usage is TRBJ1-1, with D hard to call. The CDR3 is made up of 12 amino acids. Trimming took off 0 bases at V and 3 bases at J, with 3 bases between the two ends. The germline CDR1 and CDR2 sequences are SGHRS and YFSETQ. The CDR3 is CASSLGHTEAFF. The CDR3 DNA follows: TGCGCCAGCAGCTTGGGGCACACTGAAGCTTTCTTT.